The 12 T cell receptor beta chains below were found in one sample sequenced in a study of T cell responses to AZD1222 COVID-19 vaccine. This table comes from immunoSEQ multiplex PCR, and its TCRdb copy is limited to in-frame clones, with some not included. This sample yields about 150,000 clones, of which around 85% are seen a single time; 5.5% to 6% belongs to the top ten. This specimen was peripheral blood, taken on day 0 of MenACWY control vaccination. All receptors come from an adult in good health.

A few counts support this clone. The V and J genes are TRBV18 and TRBJ1-2; D gene uncertain. This CDR3 region has 12 residues. CDR1 and CDR2 from the germline V gene are KGHSH and LQKENI. V lost 3 bases, J lost 1 base, and 3 bases lay in between. The CDR3 loop reads CASSPYNYGYTF. The CDR3 DNA reads TGTGCCAGCTCACCCTATAACTATGGCTACACCTTC.

CDR3 sequence: CASGLIGGATEAFF. The CDR3 coding sequence is TGTGCTAGTGGTTTGATTGGGGGGGCCACTGAAGCTTTCTTT. The chain carries TRBV12-5 and TRBJ1-1; a weak D match, TRBD1 (6 bases). Looked up from germline, CDR1 is LGHNT and CDR2 is FRNRAP. V was clipped by 2 bases and J by 4 bases, with 11 bases between them. CDR3 length: 14 amino acids.

The J gene is TRBJ2-7, the V gene TRBV6-5; a possible D gene is TRBD1 (6 bases). Germline values: CDR1 MNHEY, CDR2 SVGAGI. This CDR3 is 14 amino acids long. Trimming took 6 bases from V and 0 from J, leaving 12 bases between them. This CDR3 is CASRRDTSSYEQYF. CDR3 DNA: TGTGCCAGCAGGAGGGACACGAGCTCCTACGAGCAGTACTTC.

The chain links TRBV5-1 to TRBJ1-6; D uncertain. This CDR3 region has 14 residues. V lost 0 bases, J lost 6 bases, and 7 bases lay in between. Germline loops: CDR1 SGHRS, CDR2 YFSETQ. CDR3 sequence (DNA): TGCGCCAGCAGCTTGGAGCAGCTTAATTCACCCCTCCACTTT. It yields the protein CASSLEQLNSPLHF.

V is TRBV24-1 and J is TRBJ1-2; TRBD1 might be the D (6 bases). CDR3 length equals 14 residues. V was pared by 5 bases and J by 5 bases, with 14 bases between. CDR1 is KGHDR, CDR2 SFDVKD, per germline. The DNA of the CDR3 is TGTGCCACCAGTGCCCAGGGGACGGGGTATGGCTACACCTTC. Amino acid sequence: CATSAQGTGYGYTF.

This clone was observed a handful of times. The V call is TRBV7-9, the J call TRBJ1-1; tentatively, D is TRBD1 (5 bases). This CDR3 contains 12 residues. The germline CDR1 and CDR2 sequences are SEHNR and FQNEAQ (reference sequence). V lost 6 bases and J lost 8, with 13 bases in between. CDR3 amino acids: CASRSRGPEAFF. CDR3 in DNA: TGTGCCAGCAGGTCTAGGGGCCCCGAAGCTTTCTTT.

The chain couples TRBV7-9 to TRBJ2-5; 7 bases align to TRBD1. CDR1 is SEHNR and CDR2 is FQNEAQ in the germline V gene (reference sequence). The CDR3 contains 14 residues. After removal of 5 bases from V and 1 base from J, the junction contained 4 bases not matched to a gene. The CDR3 nucleotides are TGTGCCAGCAGCCCGGGACAGCCCCAAGAGACCCAGTACTTC. Translation: CASSPGQPQETQYF.

The chain's CDR3 is CASRPRDTHYEQYF. The CDR3 bases are TGTGCCAGCAGGCCGCGGGACACCCACTACGAGCAGTACTTC. The chain links TRBV11-2 to TRBJ2-7; D possibly matches TRBD1 or TRBD2 (6 bases each). Germline V lookup: CDR1 SGHAT, CDR2 FQNNGV. V was pared by 6 bases and J by 3 bases, with 15 bases between. There are 14 residues in the CDR3.

The chain is built from TRBV4-3 and TRBJ1-2; D is possibly TRBD1 (5 bases). Germline loops: CDR1 LGHNA, CDR2 YSLEER. The CDR3 length is 19 residues. The ends were cut back, 2 bases at V and 6 bases at J, with 28 bases in the middle. The CDR3 nucleotides read TGCGCCAGCAGCCAACAGACCCCAGGCCTCGGGACCCGGAGAAATGGCTACACCTTC. Encoded protein: CASSQQTPGLGTRRNGYTF.

The rearrangement uses TRBV28 and TRBJ2-7; no clear D. The CDR3 has 13 residues. V shed 2 bases and J shed 3 bases, with 8 bases lying between them. The germline V gene has CDR1 MDHEN and CDR2 SYDVKM. DNA for the CDR3: TGTGCCAGCAGTTTAATGGCCGGCTACGAGCAGTACGTC. Its translation is CASSLMAGYEQYV.

J is TRBJ1-2 and V is TRBV7-3; D not certain. This CDR3 comprises 14 residues. Trimming pared 2 bases from V and 4 bases from J, leaving 11 bases between. Looked up from germline, CDR1 is SGHTA and CDR2 is FQGTGA. CDR3 sequence: CASSLLPGSYGYTF. For the CDR3, the DNA is TGTGCCAGCAGCTTATTACCAGGCAGCTATGGCTACACCTTC.

J is TRBJ2-3 and V is TRBV5-5, with D unclear. Germline V gives CDR1 SGHKS, CDR2 YYEKEE (reference sequence). Between the trimmed V and J ends, which lost 5 bases and 4 bases, there was a span of 14 bases. The CDR3 sequence is 14 residues long. The DNA of the CDR3 is TGTGCCAGCAGTATCCACCCGGCAGCAGATACGCAGTATTTT. Its translation is CASSIHPAADTQYF.